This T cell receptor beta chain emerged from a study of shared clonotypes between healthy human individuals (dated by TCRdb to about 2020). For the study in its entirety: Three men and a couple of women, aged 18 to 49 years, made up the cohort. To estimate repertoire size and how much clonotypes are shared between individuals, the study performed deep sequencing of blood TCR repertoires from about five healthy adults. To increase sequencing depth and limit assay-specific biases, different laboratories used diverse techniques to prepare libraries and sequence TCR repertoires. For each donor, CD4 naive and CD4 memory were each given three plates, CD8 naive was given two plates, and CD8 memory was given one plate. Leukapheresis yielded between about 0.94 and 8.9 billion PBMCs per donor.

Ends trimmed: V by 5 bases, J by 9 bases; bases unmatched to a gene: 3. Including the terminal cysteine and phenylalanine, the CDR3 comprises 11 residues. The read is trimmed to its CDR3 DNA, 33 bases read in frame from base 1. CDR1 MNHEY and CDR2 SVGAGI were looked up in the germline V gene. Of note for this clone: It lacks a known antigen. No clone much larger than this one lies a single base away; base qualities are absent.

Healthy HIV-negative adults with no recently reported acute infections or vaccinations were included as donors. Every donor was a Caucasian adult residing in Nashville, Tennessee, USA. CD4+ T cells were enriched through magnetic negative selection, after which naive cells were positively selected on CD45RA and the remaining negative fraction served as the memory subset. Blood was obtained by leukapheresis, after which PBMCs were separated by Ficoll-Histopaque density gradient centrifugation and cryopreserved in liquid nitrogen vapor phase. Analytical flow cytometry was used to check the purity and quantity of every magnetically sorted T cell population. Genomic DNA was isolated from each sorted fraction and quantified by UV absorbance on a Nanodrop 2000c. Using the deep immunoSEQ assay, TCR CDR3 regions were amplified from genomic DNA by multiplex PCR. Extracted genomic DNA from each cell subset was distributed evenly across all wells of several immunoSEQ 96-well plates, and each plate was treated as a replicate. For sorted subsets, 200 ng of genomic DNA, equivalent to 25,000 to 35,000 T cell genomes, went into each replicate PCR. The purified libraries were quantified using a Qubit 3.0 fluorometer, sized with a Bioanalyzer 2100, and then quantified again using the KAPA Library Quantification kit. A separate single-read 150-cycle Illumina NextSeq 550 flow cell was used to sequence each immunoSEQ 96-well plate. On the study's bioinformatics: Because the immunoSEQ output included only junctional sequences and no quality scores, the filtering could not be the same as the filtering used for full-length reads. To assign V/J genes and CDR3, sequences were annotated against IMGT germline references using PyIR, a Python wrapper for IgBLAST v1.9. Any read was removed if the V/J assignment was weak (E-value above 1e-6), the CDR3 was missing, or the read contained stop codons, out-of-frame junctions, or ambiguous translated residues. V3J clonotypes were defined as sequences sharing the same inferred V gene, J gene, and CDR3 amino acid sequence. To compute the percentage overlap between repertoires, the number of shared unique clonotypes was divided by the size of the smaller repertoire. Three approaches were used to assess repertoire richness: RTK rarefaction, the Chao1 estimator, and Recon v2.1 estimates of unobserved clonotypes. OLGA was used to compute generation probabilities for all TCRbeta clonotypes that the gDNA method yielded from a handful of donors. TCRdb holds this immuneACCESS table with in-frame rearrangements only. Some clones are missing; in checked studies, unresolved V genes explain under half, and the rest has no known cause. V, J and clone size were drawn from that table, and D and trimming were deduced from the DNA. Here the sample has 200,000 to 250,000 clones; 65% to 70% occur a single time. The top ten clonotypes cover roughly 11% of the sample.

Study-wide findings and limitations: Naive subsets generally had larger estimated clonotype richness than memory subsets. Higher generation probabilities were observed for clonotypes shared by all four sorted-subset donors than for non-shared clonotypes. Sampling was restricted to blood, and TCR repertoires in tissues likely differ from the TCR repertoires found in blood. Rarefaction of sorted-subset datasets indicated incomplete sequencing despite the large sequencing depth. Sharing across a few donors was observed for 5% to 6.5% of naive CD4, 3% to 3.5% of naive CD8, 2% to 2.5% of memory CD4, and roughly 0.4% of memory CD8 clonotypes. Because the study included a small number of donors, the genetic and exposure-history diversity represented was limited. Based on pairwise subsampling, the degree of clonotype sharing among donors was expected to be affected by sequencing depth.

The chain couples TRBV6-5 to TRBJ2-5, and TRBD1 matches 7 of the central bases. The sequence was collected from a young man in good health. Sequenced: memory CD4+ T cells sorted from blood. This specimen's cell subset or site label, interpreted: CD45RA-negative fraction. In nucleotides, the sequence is TGTGCCAGCAGTACAGGGGTCGCCCAGTACTTC. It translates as CASSTGVAQYF.